These T cell receptor beta chains were read from a single sample in a study of shared clonotypes between healthy human individuals. This table comes from immunoSEQ multiplex PCR, and its TCRdb copy is limited to in-frame clones, with some not included. The sample contains over 1.4 million clones, roughly 96% of which appear only once. The sequenced sample consisted of naive CD4+ T cells sorted from blood. These receptors were obtained from a man aged 25 to 40 in good health. The CDR3 runs from the conserved cysteine through the conserved F or W. D genes are given only for firm matches. Some rows have no size entry. The others give once, few or many, or a class for an expanded clone.

v_call: TRBV19
clone_size: .
j_call: TRBJ2-3
d_call: TRBD1
cdr3_aa: CASSDWTGSSTDTQYF
cdr3_nt: TGTGCCAGTAGCGACTGGACAGGGTCTAGCACAGATACGCAGTATTTT

v_call: TRBV7-9
clone_size: .
j_call: TRBJ2-1
d_call: .
cdr3_aa: CASSHSQGTPIGNEQFF
cdr3_nt: TGTGCCAGCAGCCACTCCCAGGGTACCCCAATCGGCAATGAGCAGTTCTTC

v_call: TRBV18
clone_size: .
j_call: TRBJ2-7
d_call: TRBD1
cdr3_aa: CASANSLGTGGVIPTYEQYF
cdr3_nt: TGTGCCAGCGCGAACAGTTTAGGGACAGGGGGCGTTATTCCCACCTACGAGCAGTACTTC

v_call: TRBV10-2
clone_size: once
j_call: TRBJ2-2
d_call: TRBD2
cdr3_aa: CASSESERELNTGELFF
cdr3_nt: TGCGCCAGCAGTGAATCCGAGCGGGAACTGAACACCGGGGAGCTGTTTTTT

v_call: TRBV7-2
clone_size: once
j_call: TRBJ1-5
d_call: .
cdr3_aa: CASSDPGWYSNQPQHF
cdr3_nt: TGTGCCAGCAGCGACCCGGGCTGGTATAGCAATCAGCCCCAGCATTTT

v_call: TRBV27
clone_size: .
j_call: TRBJ2-3
d_call: TRBD2
cdr3_aa: CASSILAGGSGDTQYF
cdr3_nt: TGTGCCAGCAGTATCCTAGCGGGAGGATCCGGAGATACGCAGTATTTT

v_call: TRBV9
clone_size: .
j_call: TRBJ2-1
d_call: .
cdr3_aa: CASSVSLEHNEQFF
cdr3_nt: TGTGCCAGCAGCGTAAGTTTAGAGCACAATGAGCAGTTCTTC

v_call: TRBV9
clone_size: .
j_call: TRBJ2-6
d_call: .
cdr3_aa: CASSVEGRSGANVLTF
cdr3_nt: TGTGCCAGCAGCGTAGAGGGGCGCTCTGGGGCCAACGTCCTGACTTTC

v_call: TRBV5-1
clone_size: .
j_call: TRBJ2-1
d_call: TRBD2
cdr3_aa: CASSLASGDKSYNEQFF
cdr3_nt: TGCGCCAGCAGCTTGGCAAGCGGGGATAAGTCCTACAATGAGCAGTTCTTC

v_call: TRBV10-1
clone_size: .
j_call: TRBJ2-3
d_call: .
cdr3_aa: CASSEHGSVPNTQYF
cdr3_nt: TGCGCCAGCAGTGAGCATGGCTCCGTTCCGAATACGCAGTATTTT

v_call: TRBV5-1
clone_size: once
j_call: TRBJ2-1
d_call: .
cdr3_aa: CASSLAGNEQFF
cdr3_nt: TGCGCCAGCAGCTTGGCAGGTAATGAGCAGTTCTTC

v_call: TRBV5-5
clone_size: .
j_call: TRBJ2-3
d_call: .
cdr3_aa: CASSLLASSTDTQYF
cdr3_nt: TGTGCCAGCAGCTTGCTAGCGAGCAGCACAGATACGCAGTATTTT

v_call: TRBV14
clone_size: .
j_call: TRBJ1-1
d_call: .
cdr3_aa: CASGSGPNTEAFF
cdr3_nt: TGTGCCAGCGGATCTGGACCAAACACTGAAGCTTTCTTT

v_call: TRBV30
clone_size: .
j_call: TRBJ2-2
d_call: TRBD1
cdr3_aa: CAWKVRDRNTGELFF
cdr3_nt: TGTGCCTGGAAGGTGAGGGACAGAAACACCGGGGAGCTGTTTTTT

v_call: TRBV7-4
clone_size: .
j_call: TRBJ1-5
d_call: TRBD1
cdr3_aa: CASIQWTGQGGNQPQHF
cdr3_nt: TGTGCCAGCATCCAATGGACAGGGCAAGGGGGAAATCAGCCCCAGCATTTT